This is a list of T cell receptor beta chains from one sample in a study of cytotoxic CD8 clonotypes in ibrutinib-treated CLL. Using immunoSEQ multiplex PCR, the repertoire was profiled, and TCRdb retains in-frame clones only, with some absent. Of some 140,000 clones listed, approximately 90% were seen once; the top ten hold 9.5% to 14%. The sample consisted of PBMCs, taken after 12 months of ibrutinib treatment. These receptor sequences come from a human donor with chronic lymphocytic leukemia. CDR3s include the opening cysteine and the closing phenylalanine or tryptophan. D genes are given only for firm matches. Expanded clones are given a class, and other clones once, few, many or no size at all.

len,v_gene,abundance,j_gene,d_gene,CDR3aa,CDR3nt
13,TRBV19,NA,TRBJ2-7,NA,CASSIDPTGKLHF,TGTGCCAGTAGTATAGATCCTACAGGAAAATTGCACTTC
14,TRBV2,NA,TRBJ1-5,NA,CASSEGIGNQPQHF,TGTGCCAGCAGTGAGGGGATCGGTAATCAGCCCCAGCATTTT
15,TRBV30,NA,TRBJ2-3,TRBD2,CAWYRTSGTADTQYF,TGTGCCTGGTACCGGACTAGCGGGACAGCAGATACGCAGTATTTT
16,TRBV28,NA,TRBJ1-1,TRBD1,CASSLQAGGWGTEAFF,TGTGCCAGCAGTTTACAGGCAGGGGGTTGGGGCACTGAAGCTTTCTTT
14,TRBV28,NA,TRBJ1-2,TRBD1,CASFPSGTGDGYTF,TGTGCCAGCTTTCCATCCGGGACAGGCGATGGCTACACCTTC
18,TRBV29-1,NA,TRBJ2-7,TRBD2,CSVLGGRLAEEFSYEQYF,TGCAGCGTCTTGGGGGGGAGGCTAGCGGAAGAATTCTCCTACGAGCAGTACTTC
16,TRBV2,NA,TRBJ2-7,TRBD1,CASRGPGQWSSYEQYF,TGTGCCAGCAGAGGACCGGGACAGTGGTCCTCCTACGAGCAGTACTTC
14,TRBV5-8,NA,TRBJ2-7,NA,CASSFSLSSYEQYF,TGTGCCAGCAGCTTTAGCCTGAGCTCCTACGAGCAGTACTTC
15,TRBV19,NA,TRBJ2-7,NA,CASSNPRDGDYEQYF,TGTGCCAGTAGTAACCCCCGGGACGGGGACTACGAGCAGTACTTC
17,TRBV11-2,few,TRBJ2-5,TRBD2,CASSLGRTSGREETQYF,TGTGCCAGCAGCTTAGGCAGGACTAGCGGGAGAGAAGAGACCCAGTACTTC
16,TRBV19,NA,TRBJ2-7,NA,CASSTITGTATYEQYF,TGTGCCAGTAGTACAATTACCGGGACTGCTACCTACGAGCAGTACTTC
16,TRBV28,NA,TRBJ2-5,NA,CASSPPGAGLIETQYF,TGTGCCAGCAGTCCCCCGGGGGCAGGGCTCATCGAGACCCAGTACTTC
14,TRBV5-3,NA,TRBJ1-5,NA,CARSGLLGNQPQHF,TGTGCCAGAAGCGGTCTATTAGGGAATCAGCCCCAGCATTTT
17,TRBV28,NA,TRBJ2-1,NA,CATIIDPRKYPGKGQFF,TGTGCCACCATTATTGACCCGCGCAAGTACCCTGGGAAAGGGCAGTTCTTC
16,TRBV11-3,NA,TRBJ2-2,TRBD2,CASSRGLAGVTGELFF,TGTGCCAGCAGCCGGGGACTAGCGGGAGTAACGGGGGAGCTGTTTTTT
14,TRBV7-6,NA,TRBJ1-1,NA,CASSLATVNTEAFF,TGTGCCAGCAGCTTGGCGACAGTGAACACTGAAGCTTTCTTT